This T cell receptor (beta chain) was sequenced during a study of blood T cells in healthy people across ages. Study-wide results and limits: Without sorted subsets, naive and antigen-experienced compartments could not be conclusively compared. Roughly linear age-related decline in beta diversity appeared, significant by age approximately 41. When one million T cells were used, diversity estimates were thought to be underestimates.

The length of the CDR3 is 14 residues. V lost 5 bases to trimming and J lost 7 bases, with 12 bases between them. CDR1 is SEHNR, CDR2 FQNEAQ, per germline (reference sequence). Primers used in a second PCR of about 6 to 11 cycles were a sample-barcoded 5' primer and a J-beta primer mix. TCRdb re-derived calls from the 5' RACE reads in MiXCR, one entry per CDR3 protein. The table lists about 800,000 distinct CDR3 sequences, 46% of them singletons. Worth noting for this clonotype: Antigen: not known.

Each of the donors had about 9.9 milliliters of peripheral blood drawn into EDTA-treated Vacutainer tubes. V and J are TRBV7-9 and TRBJ1-6; D is undetermined. The TCR originated in a man older than 75 in good health. Sequenced: blood. The DNA of the CDR3 is TGTGCCAGCAGCGCCGGAGCCGGGAATTCACCCCTCCACTTT. Its protein is CASSAGAGNSPLHF.